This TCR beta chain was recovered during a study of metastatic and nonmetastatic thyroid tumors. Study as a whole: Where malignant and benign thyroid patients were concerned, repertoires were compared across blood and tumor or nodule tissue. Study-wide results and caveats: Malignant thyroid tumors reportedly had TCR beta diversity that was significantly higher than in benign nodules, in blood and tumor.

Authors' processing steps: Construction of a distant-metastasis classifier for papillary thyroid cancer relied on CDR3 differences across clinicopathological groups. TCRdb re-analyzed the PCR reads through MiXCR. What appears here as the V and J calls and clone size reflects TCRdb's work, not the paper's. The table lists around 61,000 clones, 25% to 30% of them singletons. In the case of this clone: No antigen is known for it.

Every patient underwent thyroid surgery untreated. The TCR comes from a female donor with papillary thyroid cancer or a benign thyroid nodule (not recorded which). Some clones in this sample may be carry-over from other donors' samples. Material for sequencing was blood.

The DNA of the CDR3 is TGCGCCAGCATAGGTACGAACACCGGGGAGCTGTTTTTT. Its protein product is CASIGTNTGELFF. The genes are TRBV5-1 and TRBJ2-2; D gene unclear. V was pared by 6 bases and J by 0 bases, with 6 bases between. The CDR3 extends over 13 amino acids. The germline V gene has CDR1 SGHRS and CDR2 YFSETQ. The entire variable domain, with the rest obtained from reference TRBV5-1 and TRBJ2-2, is as follows: KAGVTQTPRYLIKTRGQQVTLSCSPISGHRSVSWYQQTPGQGLQFLFEYFSETQRNKGNFPGRFSGRQFSNSRSEMNVSTLELGDSALYLCASIGTNTGELFFGEGSRLTVL.